This T cell receptor (beta chain) emerged from a study of technical replicates of blood from a few donors. This table comes from immunoSEQ multiplex PCR, and its TCRdb copy is limited to in-frame clones, with some not included. The data hold around 15,000 clones, with around 80% observed a single time. The CDR3 has 15 residues. Germline CDR1 and CDR2: SGHAT and FQNNGV. V was shortened by 5 bases and J by 5 bases, with 15 bases between the two germline ends. This clone has a handful of counts. The TCR was taken from a human donor in good health. Sequencing input: PBMCs. The rearrangement links TRBV11-2 to TRBJ2-2; tentatively, D is TRBD2 (6 bases). In DNA form, the CDR3 reads TGTGCCAGCAGCAAAGACCTAGCGTATACCGGGGAGCTGTTTTTT. Translated: CASSKDLAYTGELFF.